This section outlines one T cell receptor (beta chain) sequence together with its context. Sequencing was performed with immunoSEQ multiplex PCR; in TCRdb, only in-frame clones are kept and a portion is missing. The table records about 160,000 clones, 90% to 95% of them present only once. The sample is drawn from a study of blood T cell repertoires in COVID-19. About the research overall: Collection of acute and convalescent COVID-19 samples took place in the United States, Italy and Spain. In each case, the material was cDNA or gDNA derived from T cells, B-cell-depleted T cells, or PBMCs.

This CDR3 contains 16 residues. The germline V and J ends were trimmed by 1 base and 6 bases, with 15 bases remaining between them. Per the germline V gene, CDR1 is PRHDT and CDR2 is FYEKMQ (reference sequence). The chain recombines TRBV13 with TRBJ2-2; D possibly corresponds to TRBD1 (5 bases). Sequencing was done on a sample of peripheral blood. This clonotype was obtained from a woman aged 50 to 65 with acute or convalescent COVID-19. CDR3 nucleotides: TGTGCCAGCAGCTTAGTATGGCAGGGTCGTGCCGGGGAGCTGTTTTTT. The encoded protein is CASSLVWQGRAGELFF.